This T cell receptor beta chain was sequenced in a study of cytomegalovirus exposure and HLA in healthy donors. Germline V lookup: CDR1 MGHRA, CDR2 YSYEKL. V lost 1 base, J lost 5 bases, and 5 bases stayed unmatched. The CDR3 is made up of 16 amino acids. Study-level points and caveats: Only CMV serostatus was available as immune exposure information. Cytomegalovirus-associated TCR beta chains were listed, numbering 150 to 200.

This clone was counted only a few times. Its antigen is not known. The PCR ran on 60 Vbeta and 13 Jbeta primers. Generated by immunoSEQ multiplex PCR, the TCRdb table keeps only in-frame clones and is missing some. The sample yields around 31,000 clones, more than 75% seen once. The sequencing input was PBMCs. The chain links TRBV4-1 to TRBJ1-4, with TRBD1 identical over 9 bases. This receptor was obtained from a boy between 5 and 17 years old in good health and CMV-seronegative. The CDR3 sequence is CASSQAWTGENEKLFF. The DNA for the CDR3 is TGCGCCAGCAGCCAAGCTTGGACAGGGGAAAATGAAAAACTGTTTTTT.